The 3 T cell receptor beta chains presented below share a single source sample, sequenced in a study of blood T cell repertoires in COVID-19. TCRdb keeps only in-frame clones here, not all; method: immunoSEQ multiplex PCR. The sample records about 160,000 clones, about 81% being singletons. Material for sequencing was peripheral blood. Source of these receptors: a human donor in a cohort sampled during active COVID-19.

The CDR3 loop reads CASSPGQEPNEQYF. DNA of the CDR3: TGTGCCAGCAGTCCGGGACAGGAACCCAACGAGCAGTACTTC. The gene calls are TRBV5-4 and TRBJ2-7; TRBD1 aligns across 8 bases. The germline V gene has CDR1 SGHNT and CDR2 YYREEE (reference sequence). V shed 5 bases, J shed 5 bases, and the junction held 9 bases outside the gene matches. The CDR3 contains 14 residues.

This clone was picked up one time. The rearrangement uses TRBV11-2 and TRBJ2-2, with D possibly TRBD2 on 5 matching bases. This CDR3 region has 15 residues. The V end was cut by 5 bases, the J end by 2 bases, with 12 bases between. Germline lookup yields CDR1 SGHAT and CDR2 FQNNGV. The DNA of the CDR3 is TGTGCCAGCAGCCCTAGACGGGGTAACACCGGGGAGCTGTTTTTT. As protein: CASSPRRGNTGELFF.

The V call is TRBV27, the J call TRBJ2-7, with 12 nucleotides matching TRBD2. The junction had 6 bases not matched to a gene; V was cut back by 6 bases and J by 0 bases. Looked up from germline, CDR1 is MNHEY and CDR2 is SMNVEV (reference sequence). The CDR3 contains 16 residues. The CDR3 is CASRPPGLAGSYEQYF. CDR3 bases: TGTGCCAGCAGGCCACCGGGACTAGCGGGCTCCTACGAGCAGTACTTC.